This T cell receptor beta chain emerged from a study of post-analysis software for immune sequencing data. Study in general: The cohort encompassed relapsing-remitting, secondary progressive and progressive-relapsing multiple sclerosis disease courses. Whole-study results and caveats: Controls had lower frequencies than patients of a handful of TRBV segments, which included TRBV5-6, TRBV5-1 and TRBV20-1. Samples from a shared batch, those prepared together, strongly co-clustered by F measure. Normalized Chao1 diversity was significantly reduced in patients versus controls.

Each TCR beta cDNA library carried unique molecular identifiers. The source material, about 0.95 to 10 million T cells, gave rise to roughly 0.5 million cDNA molecules. TCRdb passed the PCR reads through MiXCR, listing each CDR3 protein once. The sample has some 700,000 distinct CDR3 sequences, 55% to 60% seen once; the top ten hold around 11%. CDR3 length: 16 amino acids. The ends lost 0 bases at V and 5 bases at J; junction bases unmatched: 7. Germline V gene data show CDR1 as MNHEY and CDR2 as SVGEGT. A word on this clonotype: No antigen is known for it.

The chain is built from TRBV6-2 or TRBV6-3 and TRBJ2-1; 7 bases map to TRBD2. The source material was blood. The TCR originated in a girl aged 2 to 9 with multiple sclerosis. The CDR3 coding sequence is TGTGCCAGCAGTTACTCGGGGGGGATCTTAAACAATGAGCAGTTCTTC. Translation: CASSYSGGILNNEQFF.